The sequence of this T cell receptor beta chain was determined in a study of neoadjuvant anti-PD-1 for oral cavity cancer. Study-level points and caveats: With a few patients per group, TCR findings need larger cohorts.

Time point in this sample: after neoadjuvant nivolumab, at surgical resection. As to this clone: Its specificity is not known.

V was shortened by 2 bases and J by 3 bases, with 12 bases between the two germline ends. Germline V CDR1 and CDR2: SEHNR, FQNEAQ (reference sequence). There are 15 residues in the CDR3. Libraries were prepared by immunoSEQ multiplex PCR; TCRdb keeps only in-frame clonotypes and omits some of them. The data show some 6,200 clones, around 60% seen once. Sequencing was performed on tumor tissue, taken after nivolumab (anti-PD-1) treatment. This sequence joins TRBV7-9 and TRBJ2-3, with TRBD2 as a possible D gene (6 bases). The sequence derives from a person aged 40 to 85 with oral cavity squamous cell carcinoma. CDR3 amino acids: CASSLWSSGTDTQYF. CDR3 bases: TGTGCCAGCAGCTTATGGAGTAGCGGAACAGATACGCAGTATTTT.